This T cell receptor beta chain appears in the sequencing data of a study of T cells in Graves' hyperthyroidism and ophthalmopathy. Amplified TCR beta CDR3 regions came from RNA transcripts. First-round RT-PCR targeting the TCR CDR3 was performed with the HTBI primer set. TCRdb processed the multiplex PCR reads anew with MiXCR; each CDR3 protein has one entry. The data show 500,000 or so distinct CDR3 sequences, with more than 15% seen just once and 17% held by the top ten. Clinical Activity Scores of at least 3, NOSPECS grades of at least 4 and durations under 3 months characterized ophthalmopathy patients. Uncontrolled infection, other autoimmune disease, pregnancy or lactation barred patients from enrollment. Study-level points and caveats: Most clonotypes expanded in thyroid above 0.001 were likewise present in blood.

CDR1 and CDR2 from the germline V gene are KGHSH and LQKENI. CDR3 length: 16 amino acids. V dropped 3 bases and J dropped 1; count of bases not matched to a gene: 5. Regarding this clonotype: Its antigen is still unknown.

The sequence derives from a woman aged 18 to 35 with Graves' ophthalmopathy. Sequencing was performed on blood. V and J are TRBV18 and TRBJ2-2; 7 nucleotides line up with TRBD1. In nucleotides, the CDR3 is TGTGCCAGCTCACCCCGGGACAGCGTGAACACCGGGGAGCTGTTTTTT. Encoded protein: CASSPRDSVNTGELFF. The whole variable domain, remainder taken from reference TRBV18 and TRBJ2-2, is NAGVMQNPRHLVRRRGQEARLRCSPMKGHSHVYWYRQLPEEGLKFMVYLQKENIIDESGMPKERFSAEFPKEGPSILRIQQVVRGDSAAYFCASSPRDSVNTGELFFGEGSRLTVL.